The present T cell receptor (beta chain) was sequenced within a study of breast tumors, draining lymph nodes, adjacent tissues. Study-wide findings and caveats: The lymph node origin of tumor T cells was framed as consistent with a hypothesis, not demonstrated. Luminal-like breast cancer showed significantly higher tumor–nontumor repertoire similarity than basal-like. Tumors had less TCR diversity than lymph nodes, more than nontumor tissue.

Axillary draining lymph nodes of breast cancer patients supplied the node samples. From germline, CDR1 is KGHDR and CDR2 SFDVKD. V shed 4 bases, J shed 4 bases, and the junction held 6 bases outside the gene matches. This CDR3 is built from 15 residues. TCRdb re-called the multiplex PCR reads through MiXCR, storing one row per CDR3 protein. The table has under 110,000 distinct CDR3 sequences, around 30% seen once; the top ten hold approximately 5.4%. This clonotype has a count of ten or more. The antigen remains unidentified. Sequenced sample: axillary lymph node tissue. The chain carries TRBV24-1 and TRBJ2-3; TRBD1 aligns across 8 bases. The source of this sequence is a female donor with breast cancer. Some clones in this sample may be carry-over from other donors' samples. This CDR3 is CATSERTGRPDTQYF. The CDR3 coding sequence is TGTGCCACCAGTGAGCGGACAGGGAGGCCAGATACGCAGTATTTT.